Following are 31 T cell receptor beta chains from one sample sequenced in a study of T cells in tuberculosis. Stated time point: new active TB diagnosis, blood taken before or within 7 days of starting treatment. The protocol was immunoSEQ multiplex PCR, while the TCRdb copy is restricted to in-frame clones and leaves out a portion. The sample has 25,000 to 35,000 clones; 92% are singletons. Sequencing used PBMCs, obtained at tuberculosis diagnosis. Source of these receptors: an adult with tuberculosis. Some clones in this sample may be carry-over from other donors' samples.

The rearrangement uses TRBV7-9 and TRBJ2-2; unclear D gene. With 2 bases removed from V and 1 base from J, the gap between germline ends came to 5 bases. The V gene's germline CDR1 is SEHNR and CDR2 FQNEAQ (reference sequence). The CDR3 spans 14 residues. The CDR3 here is CASSLSRNTGELFF. CDR3 in DNA: TGTGCCAGCAGCTTATCCAGGAACACCGGGGAGCTGTTTTTT.

The chain carries TRBV7-9 and TRBJ2-2, with 9 bases that match TRBD2. In germline, CDR1 is SEHNR, CDR2 FQNEAQ (reference sequence). This CDR3 has 17 amino acids. J gave up 1 base and V 1 base, and 4 bases lay outside the gene matches. CDR3 DNA: TGTGCCAGCAGCTTAGGGCTAGCGGGGTTGAACACCGGGGAGCTGTTTTTT. Amino acids: CASSLGLAGLNTGELFF. The variable domain in full, with the rest retrieved from reference TRBV7-9 and TRBJ2-2, is DTGVSQNPRHKITKRGQNVTFRCDPISEHNRLYWYRQTLGQGPEFLTYFQNEAQLEKSRLLSDRFSAERPKGSFSTLEIQRTEQGDSAMYLCASSLGLAGLNTGELFFGEGSRLTVL.

The V call is TRBV5-4, the J call TRBJ2-1; TRBD2 agrees at 14 bases. The V and J ends lost 3 bases and 10 bases, in that order; junction bases with no gene match: 6. Looked up from germline, CDR1 is SGHNT and CDR2 is YYREEE (reference sequence). This CDR3 is 15 amino acids long. The DNA of the CDR3 is TGTGCCAGCAGCTCCCCGGGACTAGCGGGGGTCGAGCAGTTCTTC. It translates to CASSSPGLAGVEQFF. Filled out from reference TRBV5-4 and TRBJ2-1, the complete variable domain reads ETGVTQSPTHLIKTRGQQVTLRCSSQSGHNTVSWYQQALGQGPQFIFQYYREEENGRGNFPPRFSGLQFPNYSSELNVNALELDDSALYLCASSSPGLAGVEQFFGPGTRLTVL.

The chain links TRBV10-2 to TRBJ2-7; no definite D call. This CDR3 has 13 residues. Germline V gene sequence: CDR1 WSHSY, CDR2 SAAADI. V lost 0 bases, J lost 4 bases, and 7 bases lay in between. The DNA of the CDR3 is TGCGCCAGCAGTGAGTCCTACCGGTACGAGCAGTACTTC. This sequence encodes CASSESYRYEQYF.

CDR3 sequence (DNA): TGTGCCACCTCCGAGGAGGGAGACAATCAGCCCCAGCATTTT. Its protein product is CATSEEGDNQPQHF. The chain carries TRBV27 and TRBJ1-5; D call uncertain. The CDR3 contains 14 residues. The V gene lost 10 bases and the J gene lost 3 bases, with 16 bases spanning the gap. Germline V CDR1 and CDR2: MNHEY, SMNVEV (reference sequence).

This chain joins TRBV15 and TRBJ2-1, with unresolved D. With 2 bases removed from V and 1 base from J, the gap between germline ends came to 6 bases. This CDR3 has 14 amino acids. Per germline, CDR1 LNHNV and CDR2 YYDKDF (reference sequence). The CDR3 protein is CATSRSQSYNEQFF. Here the CDR3 DNA reads TGTGCCACCAGCAGATCCCAGTCCTACAATGAGCAGTTCTTC.

The chain links TRBV30 to TRBJ1-1; D uncertain. V lost 5 bases and J lost 4, with 8 bases in between. Germline CDR1 GTSNPN, CDR2 SVGIG (reference sequence). CDR3 length equals 11 residues. The CDR3 reads CAWHRGTEAFF. DNA for the CDR3: TGTGCCTGGCACCGGGGCACTGAAGCTTTCTTT.

The chain recombines TRBV7-2 with TRBJ2-7; TRBD2 is a possible D gene (6 bases). Trimming removed 4 bases from V and 0 bases from J, with 19 bases in between. The CDR3 extends over 17 amino acids. Germline CDR1 is SGHTA and CDR2 is FQGNSA. CDR3 protein: CASSYGSPAARSYEQYF. As DNA, the CDR3 is TGTGCCAGCAGCTACGGGAGTCCGGCAGCCCGCTCCTACGAGCAGTACTTC.

This clone occurred once. This sequence joins TRBV7-6 and TRBJ2-1, with 7 bases identical to TRBD2. The CDR3 has 14 residues. Germline-derived CDR1 and CDR2 are SGHVS and FNYEAQ. V lost 8 bases to trimming and J lost 4 bases; unmatched junction nucleotides: 8. The CDR3 is CASGQGGVYNEQFF. CDR3 nucleotide sequence: TGTGCCAGCGGGCAGGGAGGGGTTTACAATGAGCAGTTCTTC.

The chain recombines TRBV9 with TRBJ2-7; possibly TRBD2 for D (6 bases). The CDR3 is 14 residues long. Trimming removed 4 bases from V and 3 bases from J, with 14 bases in between. CDR1 is SGDLS, CDR2 YYNGEE, per germline. The CDR3 is CASSPGLQLYEQYF. The CDR3 region has the DNA TGTGCCAGCAGCCCAGGACTACAACTCTACGAGCAGTACTTC.

V and J are TRBV5-1 and TRBJ2-7, with 9 bases fitting TRBD1. There are 18 residues in the CDR3. The V and J ends lost 5 bases and 0 bases, in that order; junction bases with no gene match: 15. CDR1 and CDR2 from the germline V gene are SGHRS and YFSETQ. CDR3 DNA: TGCGCCAGCAGGAAACAGGACAGGGGTATGGGGAGCTCCTACGAGCAGTACTTC. Its translation is CASRKQDRGMGSSYEQYF.

The V call is TRBV9, the J call TRBJ2-2, with 9 bases aligning to TRBD2. The CDR3 runs to 15 residues. CDR1 is SGDLS and CDR2 is YYNGEE in the germline V gene. Losses at the gene ends were 0 bases for V and 4 bases for J; bases not matched to a gene: 1. The CDR3 is CASSVEGLATGELFF. The CDR3 DNA reads as TGTGCCAGCAGCGTAGAGGGACTAGCCACCGGGGAGCTGTTTTTT.

The chain carries TRBV19 and TRBJ1-6; 11 nucleotides align to TRBD1. V lost 3 bases to trimming and J lost 9 bases; unmatched junction nucleotides: 10. In germline, CDR1 is LNHDA, CDR2 SQIVND (reference sequence). This CDR3 region has 17 residues. This chain's CDR3 is CASSIRRGGQGGSPLHF. The CDR3 DNA reads TGTGCCAGTAGTATCCGGCGAGGGGGACAGGGGGGTTCACCCCTCCACTTT. The full variable domain, in which reference TRBV19 and TRBJ1-6 provide the parts outside the CDR3, is DGGITQSPKYLFRKEGQNVTLSCEQNLNHDAMYWYRQDPGQGLRLIYYSQIVNDFQKGDIAEGYSVSREKKESFPLTVTSAQKNPTAFYLCASSIRRGGQGGSPLHFGNGTRLTVT.

The V call is TRBV6-1, the J call TRBJ1-2; a weak D match, TRBD1 (6 bases). Deletions cut 1 base from V and 4 bases from J, with 13 bases between. Germline V gene sequence: CDR1 MNHNS, CDR2 SASEGT. The CDR3 contains 15 residues. CDR3 region: CASSEEGGVSYGYTF. The CDR3 bases are TGTGCCAGCAGTGAAGAAGGGGGAGTGAGCTATGGCTACACCTTC.

V gene TRBV4-2 combines with J gene TRBJ2-3, with 7 bases that match TRBD2. J gave up 1 base and V 0 bases, and 4 bases lay outside the gene matches. Germline CDR1 LGHNA, CDR2 YNFKEQ. The CDR3 is 16 residues long. CDR3 sequence: CASSQDLAGGTDTQYF. The DNA of the CDR3 is TGTGCCAGCAGCCAAGATTTGGCGGGGGGCACAGATACGCAGTATTTT.

V usage is TRBV29-1 and J usage is TRBJ1-3; weak D call: TRBD1 (5 bases). The CDR3 is 12 amino acids. The germline gives CDR1 SQVTM, CDR2 ANQGSEA. Trimming removed 7 bases at V and 2 bases at J, with 9 bases between. DNA of the CDR3: TGCAGCGCTGGGGGGGCTGGAAACACCATATATTTT. The encoded protein is CSAGGAGNTIYF.

This rearrangement joins TRBV7-8 to TRBJ2-7; TRBD1 aligns across 9 bases. Germline V gives CDR1 SGHVS, CDR2 FQNEAQ. V lost 5 bases and J lost 9; bases outside the gene matches: 17. This CDR3 spans 16 amino acids. The DNA of the CDR3 is TGTGCCAGCAGCATCCGGCTTGGACAGGGGAAGTCCGGGCAGTACTTC. Translating gives CASSIRLGQGKSGQYF.

J is TRBJ2-7 and V is TRBV7-8; 13 bases line up with TRBD2. The V gene's germline CDR1 is SGHVS and CDR2 FQNEAQ. J was trimmed by 4 bases and V by 4 bases; bases with no gene match: 10. The CDR3 runs 17 residues. CDR3 in amino acids: CASSYRLAGGLGYEQYF. The CDR3 DNA reads TGTGCCAGCAGCTATCGACTAGCGGGGGGATTGGGGTACGAGCAGTACTTC. The full variable domain, completed using reference TRBV7-8 and TRBJ2-7, is GAGVSQSPRYKVAKRGQDVALRCDPISGHVSLFWYQQALGQGPEFLTYFQNEAQLDKSGLPSDRFFAERPEGSVSTLKIQRTQQEDSAVYLCASSYRLAGGLGYEQYFGPGTRLTVT.

The rearrangement joins TRBV30 to TRBJ2-2; 8 bases map to TRBD2. The J segment lost 4 bases and the V segment lost 0 bases, leaving 1 base of the junction unmatched. CDR1 is GTSNPN and CDR2 is SVGIG in the germline V gene (reference sequence). The length of the CDR3 is 14 residues. CDR3 sequence: CAWSVRGGTGELFF. In DNA, the CDR3 is TGTGCCTGGAGTGTTCGGGGGGGCACCGGGGAGCTGTTTTTT.

This clone was seen only once. This chain uses TRBV7-2 with TRBJ1-3; TRBD1 agrees at 8 bases. Per the germline V gene, CDR1 is SGHTA and CDR2 is FQGNSA. Germline trimming cut 5 bases from V and 4 bases from J; bases unmatched to any gene: 7. CDR3 length: 15 amino acids. CDR3 in DNA: TGTGCCAGCAGCCCGGGACAGGTCTCCGGAAACACCATATATTTT. Translated, it gives CASSPGQVSGNTIYF.

The chain links TRBV29-1 to TRBJ1-2; TRBD1 might be the D (5 bases). The germline V and J ends were trimmed by 2 bases and 4 bases, with 11 bases remaining between them. The CDR3 covers 13 residues. CDR1 and CDR2 from the germline V gene are SQVTM and ANQGSEA. CDR3 in amino acids: CSVELPGPYGYTF. Written as DNA, the CDR3 is TGCAGCGTTGAACTCCCAGGGCCCTATGGCTACACCTTC. The variable domain in full, completed from reference TRBV29-1 and TRBJ1-2, reads SAVISQKPSRDICQRGTSLTIQCQVDSQVTMMFWYRQQPGQSLTLIATANQGSEATYESGFVIDKFPISRPNLTFSTLTVSNMSPEDSSIYLCSVELPGPYGYTFGSGTRLTVV.

This clone was observed a handful of times. V usage is TRBV7-9 and J usage is TRBJ1-6; TRBD1 matches at 8 bases. J lost 5 bases, V lost 5 bases, and 14 bases had no gene match. Per germline, CDR1 SEHNR and CDR2 FQNEAQ (reference sequence). The CDR3 has 18 amino acids. CDR3 residues: CASSLHPHDRGNNSPLHF. CDR3 nucleotide sequence: TGTGCCAGCAGCCTCCACCCACATGACAGGGGAAATAATTCACCCCTCCACTTT.

The chain joins TRBV5-1 to TRBJ2-7, with D perhaps TRBD2 (6 bases). Germline V lookup: CDR1 SGHRS, CDR2 YFSETQ. This CDR3 region has 15 residues. V was cut by 4 bases and J by 3 bases, with 17 bases left in between. DNA for the CDR3: TGCGCCAGCAGCGAACAGGCTAGCGTAAACTACGAGCAGTACTTC. It is translated as CASSEQASVNYEQYF.

Here the CDR3 reads CASSIQVADTQYF. DNA of the CDR3: TGTGCCAGTAGTATCCAGGTTGCGGATACGCAGTATTTT. The chain employs TRBV19 and TRBJ2-3; D is unclear. Trimming removed 3 bases at V and 6 bases at J, with 10 bases between. The CDR3 spans 13 residues. Germline lookup yields CDR1 LNHDA and CDR2 SQIVND (reference sequence).

The chain couples TRBV19 to TRBJ1-1; D is unclear. The CDR3 spans 13 residues. Germline CDR1 reads LNHDA; CDR2 reads SQIVND (reference sequence). Between the trimmed V and J ends, which lost 5 bases and 4 bases, there was a span of 11 bases. The CDR3 coding sequence is TGTGCCAGTAGTCCACTACAATTCACTGAAGCTTTCTTT. It is translated as CASSPLQFTEAFF.

J is TRBJ1-4 and V is TRBV6-6; 9 bases fit TRBD1. The CDR3 loop spans 16 amino acids. Trimming at V came to 2 bases and at J to 10 bases, leaving 11 bases not matched to a gene. Per germline, CDR1 MNHNY and CDR2 SVGAGI (reference sequence). CDR3: CASSYPGQGPKAKLFF. Written as DNA, the CDR3 is TGTGCCAGCAGTTACCCGGGACAGGGCCCCAAAGCAAAACTGTTTTTT.

The chain carries TRBV7-2 and TRBJ2-2, with D uncertain. The CDR3 runs to 16 residues. Deletions cut 5 bases from V and 0 bases from J, with 13 bases between. Germline CDR1 is SGHTA and CDR2 is FQGNSA. CDR3 region: CASSLLTVSNTGELFF. CDR3 nucleotide sequence: TGTGCCAGCAGCCTATTAACAGTGTCGAACACCGGGGAGCTGTTTTTT.

This rearrangement joins TRBV5-4 to TRBJ2-1, with D hard to call. The CDR3 is made up of 12 amino acids. V was cut by 3 bases and J by 10 bases, with 11 bases left in between. Germline V gene data show CDR1 as SGHNT and CDR2 as YYREEE (reference sequence). Here the CDR3 reads CASSSILEEQFF. The CDR3 bases are TGTGCCAGCAGCTCGATCCTAGAGGAGCAGTTCTTC. The variable domain in full, completed from reference TRBV5-4 and TRBJ2-1, reads ETGVTQSPTHLIKTRGQQVTLRCSSQSGHNTVSWYQQALGQGPQFIFQYYREEENGRGNFPPRFSGLQFPNYSSELNVNALELDDSALYLCASSSILEEQFFGPGTRLTVL.

This chain links TRBV9 with TRBJ2-7; TRBD1 aligns across 7 bases. V trimming: 4 bases; J trimming: 5 bases; junction bases outside the gene matches: 9. Germline CDR1 and CDR2: SGDLS and YYNGEE. The CDR3 sequence is 14 residues long. CDR3 nucleotides: TGTGCCAGCAGCCGCTCCCCGGACAGGAACGAGCAGTACTTC. This encodes CASSRSPDRNEQYF.

CDR3 residues: CASSLTGVHEQYF. The DNA of the CDR3 is TGTGCCAGCAGTTTGACAGGGGTCCACGAGCAGTACTTC. J is TRBJ2-7 and V is TRBV27; 8 bases line up with TRBD1. With V trimmed by 3 bases and J by 5 bases, 3 bases remained unmatched. The CDR3 extends over 13 amino acids. The germline V gene encodes CDR1 MNHEY and CDR2 SMNVEV (reference sequence).

The rearrangement uses TRBV13 and TRBJ1-2; tentative D call: TRBD1 (6 bases). The CDR3 covers 13 residues. Germline V gene data show CDR1 as PRHDT and CDR2 as FYEKMQ (reference sequence). V shed 2 bases and J shed 4 bases, with 8 bases lying between them. CDR3 sequence reads: CASSLIGGYGYTF. CDR3 nucleotides: TGTGCCAGCAGCTTAATAGGGGGCTATGGCTACACCTTC.